Listed below are T cell receptor beta chains from one sample, sequenced in a study of blood T cell repertoires in COVID-19. The method was immunoSEQ multiplex PCR; TCRdb's version includes in-frame clones alone and lacks a portion of them. Of about 38,000 clones detected, roughly 85% appear once; the ten largest clones hold roughly 5.1%. Sequencing was done on a sample of peripheral blood. The receptors come from a man in his 60s with COVID-19, enrolled during active disease. The CDR3 runs from the conserved cysteine through the conserved F or W. A D gene is named only where the DNA matches it firmly. Rows give clone size only sometimes, using once, few, many, or a class for an expanded clone.

>NA|TRBV7-2|TRBJ1-1|NA
CASSPAQDFNTEAFF
TGTGCCAGCAGCCCTGCTCAGGACTTTAACACTGAAGCTTTCTTT
>NA|TRBV20-1|TRBJ1-1|TRBD1
CSASTFDRGNTEAFF
TGCAGTGCTAGTACGTTCGACAGGGGGAACACTGAAGCTTTCTTT
>NA|TRBV2|TRBJ2-5|NA
CASSEGGAETQYF
TGTGCCAGCAGTGAGGGGGGTGCAGAGACCCAGTACTTC
>NA|TRBV2|TRBJ1-4|TRBD1
CASSEAGGWDSEKLFF
TGTGCCAGCAGTGAAGCGGGAGGCTGGGACAGTGAAAAACTGTTTTTT
>once|TRBV5-8|TRBJ2-6|NA
CASTGSIYSGANVLTF
TGTGCCAGCACAGGGTCAATTTACTCTGGGGCCAACGTCCTGACTTTC
>NA|TRBV5-1|TRBJ2-7|NA
CASSQGLTYEQYF
TGCGCCAGCAGTCAGGGACTCACCTACGAGCAGTACTTC
>NA|TRBV7-7|TRBJ2-5|TRBD1
CASSLPGTGKETQYF
TGTGCTAGCAGCTTACCCGGGACAGGCAAAGAGACCCAGTACTTC
>NA|TRBV11-2|TRBJ2-7|NA
CASRLFDEQYF
TGTGCCAGCAGACTATTCGACGAGCAGTACTTC
>NA|TRBV30|TRBJ2-5|TRBD1
CAWSTRQGETQYF
TGTGCCTGGAGTACCCGACAGGGAGAGACCCAGTACTTC
>NA|TRBV11-3|TRBJ2-7|TRBD1
CASSRWIQGAGEQYF
TGTGCCAGCAGCCGATGGATACAGGGGGCAGGGGAGCAGTACTTC
>NA|TRBV6-5|TRBJ1-5|TRBD1
CASRGQAPYQPQHF
TGTGCCAGCAGGGGACAGGCGCCTTATCAGCCCCAGCATTTT
>NA|TRBV5-5|TRBJ1-4|NA
CASSFGGTNEKLFF
TGTGCCAGCAGCTTTGGCGGAACTAATGAAAAACTGTTTTTT